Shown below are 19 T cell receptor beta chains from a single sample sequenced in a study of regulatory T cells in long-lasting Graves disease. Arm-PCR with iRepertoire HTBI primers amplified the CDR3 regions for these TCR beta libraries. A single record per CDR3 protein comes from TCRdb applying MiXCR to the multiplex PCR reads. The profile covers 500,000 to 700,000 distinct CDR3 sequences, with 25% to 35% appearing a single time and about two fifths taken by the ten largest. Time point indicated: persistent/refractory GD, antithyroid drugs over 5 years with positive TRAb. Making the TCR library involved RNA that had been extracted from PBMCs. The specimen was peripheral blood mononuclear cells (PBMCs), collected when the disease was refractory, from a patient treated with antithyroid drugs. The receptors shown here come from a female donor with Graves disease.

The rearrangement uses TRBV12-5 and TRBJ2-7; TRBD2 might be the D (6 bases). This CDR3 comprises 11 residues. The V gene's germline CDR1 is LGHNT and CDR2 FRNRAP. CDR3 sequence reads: CASGRTYEQYF. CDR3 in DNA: TGTGCCAGCGGGCGGACCTACGAGCAGTACTTC.

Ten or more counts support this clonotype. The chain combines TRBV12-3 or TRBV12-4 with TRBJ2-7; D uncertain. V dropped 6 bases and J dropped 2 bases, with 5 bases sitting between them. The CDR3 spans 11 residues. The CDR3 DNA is TGTGCCAGCAGGGATACCTACGAGCAGTACTTC. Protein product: CASRDTYEQYF.

In nucleotides, the CDR3 is TGTGCCAGCAGTGAAAAGGGGACAATCAGGAACACTGAAGCTTTCTTT. Translating it yields CASSEKGTIRNTEAFF. This chain connects TRBV25-1 to TRBJ1-1, with D possibly being TRBD1 (6 bases). The CDR3 contains 16 residues. CDR1 MGHDK and CDR2 SYGVNS come from the germline V gene. V was clipped by 2 bases and J by 1 base, with 14 bases between them.

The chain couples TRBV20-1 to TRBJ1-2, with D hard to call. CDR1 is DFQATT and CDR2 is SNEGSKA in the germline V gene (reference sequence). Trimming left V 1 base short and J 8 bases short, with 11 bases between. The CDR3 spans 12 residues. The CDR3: CSARALSWGYTF. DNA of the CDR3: TGCAGTGCTAGAGCCCTGTCCTGGGGCTACACCTTC.

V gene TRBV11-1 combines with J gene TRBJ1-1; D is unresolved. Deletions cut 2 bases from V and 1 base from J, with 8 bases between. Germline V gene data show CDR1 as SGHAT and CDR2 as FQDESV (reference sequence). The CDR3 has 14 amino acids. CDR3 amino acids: CASSLWNPNTEAFF. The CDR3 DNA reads TGTGCCAGCAGCTTATGGAACCCGAACACTGAAGCTTTCTTT. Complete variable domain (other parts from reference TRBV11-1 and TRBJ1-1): EAEVAQSPRYKITEKSQAVAFWCDPISGHATLYWYRQILGQGPELLVQFQDESVVDDSQLPKDRFSAERLKGVDSTLKIQPAELGDSAMYLCASSLWNPNTEAFFGQGTRLTVV.

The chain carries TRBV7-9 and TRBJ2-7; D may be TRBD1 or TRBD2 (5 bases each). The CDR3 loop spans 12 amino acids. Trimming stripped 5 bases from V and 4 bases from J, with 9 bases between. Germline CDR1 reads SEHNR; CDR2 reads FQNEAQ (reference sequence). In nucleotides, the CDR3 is TGTGCCAGCAGCAAAGAGGGGTACGAGCAGTACTTC. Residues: CASSKEGYEQYF.

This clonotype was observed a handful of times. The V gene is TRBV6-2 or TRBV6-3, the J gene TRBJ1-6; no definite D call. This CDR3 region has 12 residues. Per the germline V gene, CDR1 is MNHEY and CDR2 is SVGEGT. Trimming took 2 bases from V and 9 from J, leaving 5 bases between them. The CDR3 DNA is TGTGCCAGCAGTTACCGTACTTCACCCCTCCACTTT. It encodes CASSYRTSPLHF.

The CDR3 bases are TGCAGTGCTAGAGATGCTTCCCAGGGGAGAATGAACACTGAAGCTTTCTTT. Amino acids: CSARDASQGRMNTEAFF. The chain uses TRBV20-1 and TRBJ1-1; tentative D call: TRBD1 (6 bases). V was clipped by 0 bases and J by 0 bases, with 17 bases between them. This CDR3 contains 17 residues. Germline CDR1 and CDR2: DFQATT and SNEGSKA (reference sequence).

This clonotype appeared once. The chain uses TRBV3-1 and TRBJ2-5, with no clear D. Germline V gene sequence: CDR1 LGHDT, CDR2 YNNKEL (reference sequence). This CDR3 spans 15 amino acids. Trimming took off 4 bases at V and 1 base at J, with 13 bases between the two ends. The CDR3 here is CASSPIGGTQETQYF. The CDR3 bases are TGTGCCAGCAGCCCCATTGGCGGCACCCAAGAGACCCAGTACTTC.

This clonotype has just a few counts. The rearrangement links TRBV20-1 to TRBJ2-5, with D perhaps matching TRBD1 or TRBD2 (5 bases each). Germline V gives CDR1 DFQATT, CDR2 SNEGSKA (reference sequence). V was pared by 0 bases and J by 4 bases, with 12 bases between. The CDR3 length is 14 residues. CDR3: CSARDTWGRETQYF. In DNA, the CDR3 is TGCAGTGCTAGAGATACATGGGGGAGAGAGACCCAGTACTTC.

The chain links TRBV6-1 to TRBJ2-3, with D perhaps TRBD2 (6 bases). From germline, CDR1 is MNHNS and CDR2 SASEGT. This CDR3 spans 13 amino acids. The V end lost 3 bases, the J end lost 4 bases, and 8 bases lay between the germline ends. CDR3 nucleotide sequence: TGTGCCAGCAGTGAGACTAGGTCAGATACGCAGTATTTT. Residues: CASSETRSDTQYF.

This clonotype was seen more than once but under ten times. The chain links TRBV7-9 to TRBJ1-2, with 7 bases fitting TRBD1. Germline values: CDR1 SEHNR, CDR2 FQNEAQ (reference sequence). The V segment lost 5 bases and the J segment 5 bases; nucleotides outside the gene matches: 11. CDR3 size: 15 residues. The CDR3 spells CASSLEAGTAYGYTF. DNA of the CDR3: TGTGCCAGCAGCCTAGAGGCCGGGACAGCGTATGGCTACACCTTC.

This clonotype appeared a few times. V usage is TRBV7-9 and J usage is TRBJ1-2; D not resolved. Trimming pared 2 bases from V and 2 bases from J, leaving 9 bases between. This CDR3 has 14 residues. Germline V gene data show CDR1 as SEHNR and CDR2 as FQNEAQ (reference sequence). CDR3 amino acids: CASSLLRQNYGYTF. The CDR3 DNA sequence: TGTGCCAGCAGCTTACTACGGCAGAACTATGGCTACACCTTC. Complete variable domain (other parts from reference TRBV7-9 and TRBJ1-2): DTGVSQNPRHKITKRGQNVTFRCDPISEHNRLYWYRQTLGQGPEFLTYFQNEAQLEKSRLLSDRFSAERPKGSFSTLEIQRTEQGDSAMYLCASSLLRQNYGYTFGSGTRLTVV.

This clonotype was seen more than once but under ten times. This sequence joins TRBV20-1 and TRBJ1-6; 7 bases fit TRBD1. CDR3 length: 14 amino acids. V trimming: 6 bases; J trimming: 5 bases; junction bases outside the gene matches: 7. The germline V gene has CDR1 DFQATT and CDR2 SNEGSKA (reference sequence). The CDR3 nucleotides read TGCAGTGCCGTAGCCGGGACAGATAATTCACCCCTCCACTTT. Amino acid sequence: CSAVAGTDNSPLHF.

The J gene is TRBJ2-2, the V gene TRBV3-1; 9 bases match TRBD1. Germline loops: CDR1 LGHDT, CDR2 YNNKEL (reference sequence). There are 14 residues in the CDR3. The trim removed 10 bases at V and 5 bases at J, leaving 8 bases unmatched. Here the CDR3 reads CATGQGGGTGELFF. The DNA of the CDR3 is TGTGCCACGGGACAGGGAGGAGGGACCGGGGAGCTGTTTTTT.

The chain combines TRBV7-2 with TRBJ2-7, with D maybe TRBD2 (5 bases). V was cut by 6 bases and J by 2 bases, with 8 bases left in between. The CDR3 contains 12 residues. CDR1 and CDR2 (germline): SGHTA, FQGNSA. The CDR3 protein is CASRRGPYEQYF. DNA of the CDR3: TGTGCCAGCAGACGGGGTCCCTACGAGCAGTACTTC.

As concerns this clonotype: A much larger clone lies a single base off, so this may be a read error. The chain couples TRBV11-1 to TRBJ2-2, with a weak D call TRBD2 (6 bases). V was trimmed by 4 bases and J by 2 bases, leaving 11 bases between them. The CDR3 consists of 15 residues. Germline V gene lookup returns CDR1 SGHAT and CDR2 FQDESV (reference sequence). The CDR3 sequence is CASSSGTFNTGELFF. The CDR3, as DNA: TGTGCCAGCAGCTCCGGGACTTTTAACACCGGGGAGCTGTTTTTT.

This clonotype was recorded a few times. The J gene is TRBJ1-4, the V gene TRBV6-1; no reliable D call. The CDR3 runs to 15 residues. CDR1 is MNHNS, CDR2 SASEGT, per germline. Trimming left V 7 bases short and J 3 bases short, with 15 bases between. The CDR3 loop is CASNGGALSNEKLFF. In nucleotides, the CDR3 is TGTGCCAGCAACGGAGGAGCCCTATCTAATGAAAAACTGTTTTTT.

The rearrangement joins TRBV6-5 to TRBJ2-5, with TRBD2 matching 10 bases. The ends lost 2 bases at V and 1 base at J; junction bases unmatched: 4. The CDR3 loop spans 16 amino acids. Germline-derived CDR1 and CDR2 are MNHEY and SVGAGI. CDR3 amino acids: CASSYARTSGQETQYF. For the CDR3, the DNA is TGTGCCAGCAGTTACGCTAGGACTAGCGGCCAAGAGACCCAGTACTTC.